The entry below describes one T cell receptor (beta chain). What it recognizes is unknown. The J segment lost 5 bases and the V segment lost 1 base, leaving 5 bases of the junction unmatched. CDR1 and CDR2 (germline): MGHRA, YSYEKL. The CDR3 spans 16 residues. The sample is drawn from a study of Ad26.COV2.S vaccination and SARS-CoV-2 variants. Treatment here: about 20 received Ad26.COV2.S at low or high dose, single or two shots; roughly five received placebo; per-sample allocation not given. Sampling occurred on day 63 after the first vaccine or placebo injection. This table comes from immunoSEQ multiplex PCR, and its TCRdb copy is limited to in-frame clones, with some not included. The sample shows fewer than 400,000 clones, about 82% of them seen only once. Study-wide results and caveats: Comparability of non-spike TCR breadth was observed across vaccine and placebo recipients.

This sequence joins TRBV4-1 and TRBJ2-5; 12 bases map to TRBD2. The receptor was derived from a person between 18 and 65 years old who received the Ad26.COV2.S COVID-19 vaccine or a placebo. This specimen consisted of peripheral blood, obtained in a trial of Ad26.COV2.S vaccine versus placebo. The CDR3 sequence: CASSQGLAGAPETQYF. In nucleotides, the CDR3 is TGCGCCAGCAGCCAAGGACTAGCGGGGGCCCCGGAGACCCAGTACTTC.